These T cell receptor beta chains were read from a single sample in a study of shared clonotypes between healthy human individuals. The assay was immunoSEQ multiplex PCR, and TCRdb's table has in-frame clones only and misses some. The sample holds 300,000 to 400,000 clones, roughly 91% seen once. Sequencing input: memory CD8+ T cells sorted from blood. These receptors came from a man younger than 35 in good health. Each CDR3 is given with its conserved first and last residue. Fields, in order: V gene, J gene, D gene, CDR3 protein. D genes are given only for firm matches.

V: TRBV4-1; J: TRBJ2-1; D: NA; CDR3: CASSQAGEFSYNEQFF
V: TRBV11-2; J: TRBJ1-2; D: NA; CDR3: CASSLSGQGGYGYTF
V: TRBV5-4; J: TRBJ2-2; D: NA; CDR3: CASSSIHPTNTGELFF
V: TRBV7-9; J: TRBJ1-1; D: NA; CDR3: CASSLVGSGNTEAFF
V: TRBV6-5; J: TRBJ2-5; D: TRBD1; CDR3: CASSYSKTGWRETQYF
V: TRBV27; J: TRBJ2-1; D: TRBD2; CDR3: CASSSSGSSYNEQFF
V: TRBV6-1; J: TRBJ1-5; D: NA; CDR3: CASSEGQAMRNQPQHF
V: TRBV21-1; J: TRBJ1-1; D: NA; CDR3: CASSKQSEAFF
V: TRBV27; J: TRBJ2-5; D: NA; CDR3: CASSDNVMVNQETQYF
V: TRBV23-1; J: TRBJ2-7; D: NA; CDR3: CAAGVPVPYEQYF
V: TRBV5-4; J: TRBJ2-7; D: NA; CDR3: CASSLAAGASYEQYF
V: TRBV6-5; J: TRBJ1-3; D: NA; CDR3: CASSTAGSGNTIYF
V: TRBV13; J: TRBJ2-1; D: NA; CDR3: CASSSSASHHNEQFF
V: TRBV7-2; J: TRBJ2-1; D: NA; CDR3: CASSLDPFERNYNEQFF
V: TRBV27; J: TRBJ2-3; D: NA; CDR3: CASSPAWASGTDTQYF
V: TRBV6-6; J: TRBJ2-7; D: TRBD1; CDR3: CASSGDRTTYEQYF
V: TRBV2; J: TRBJ1-5; D: NA; CDR3: CASTRGRNQPQHF
V: TRBV2; J: TRBJ2-7; D: TRBD2; CDR3: CASRGTSGGQIGEQYF
V: TRBV29-1; J: TRBJ1-1; D: TRBD1; CDR3: CSVVIRGRFTEAFF
V: TRBV14; J: TRBJ1-2; D: NA; CDR3: CASSQSSTTYYGYTF
V: TRBV5-1; J: TRBJ2-5; D: NA; CDR3: CASSLEGGFQETQYF
V: TRBV7-9; J: TRBJ1-6; D: NA; CDR3: CASSLGQQGSKNSPLHF
V: TRBV2; J: TRBJ2-3; D: TRBD2; CDR3: CASSVFLAGRLTDTQYF
V: TRBV15; J: TRBJ1-6; D: TRBD1; CDR3: CATSSDRGIGSPLHF
V: TRBV10-1; J: TRBJ2-7; D: TRBD2; CDR3: CASGDYGEQYF
V: TRBV9; J: TRBJ2-2; D: NA; CDR3: CASSVGGRDTGELFF
V: TRBV28; J: TRBJ2-1; D: TRBD2; CDR3: CASGLLTGLAGEQFF
V: TRBV11-3; J: TRBJ2-1; D: NA; CDR3: CASSLPSLAWAGEQFF
V: TRBV30; J: TRBJ1-1; D: TRBD1; CDR3: CAWSVPRTGMVEAFF
V: TRBV14; J: TRBJ2-5; D: NA; CDR3: CASSQVGETQYF
V: TRBV5-5; J: TRBJ2-7; D: TRBD2; CDR3: CASSLAATSGSYEQYF
V: TRBV10-3; J: TRBJ2-1; D: TRBD2; CDR3: CATIATSGTPYNEQFF
V: TRBV7-9; J: TRBJ1-4; D: TRBD1; CDR3: CASGSPQGPHEKLFF
V: TRBV30; J: TRBJ1-3; D: NA; CDR3: CAWSKGSSGNTIYF
V: TRBV10-3; J: TRBJ2-1; D: TRBD1; CDR3: CAIKSRTGAGEQFF
V: TRBV21-1; J: TRBJ1-5; D: NA; CDR3: CASTTQRDISNQPQHF
V: TRBV2; J: TRBJ2-2; D: NA; CDR3: CRSGGGSTGELFF
V: TRBV11-2; J: TRBJ2-7; D: NA; CDR3: CASSRGRWDSYEQYF
V: TRBV10-1; J: TRBJ1-4; D: NA; CDR3: CAGLIRGNEKLFF
V: TRBV20-1; J: TRBJ2-7; D: NA; CDR3: CSAIGNHEQYF
V: TRBV12-2; J: TRBJ1-2; D: NA; CDR3: CATTILCLPGYYGYTF
V: TRBV7-9; J: TRBJ1-1; D: NA; CDR3: CASSLGEGGLMDTEAFF
V: TRBV5-1; J: TRBJ2-5; D: TRBD2; CDR3: CASSPGGQETQYF
V: TRBV7-2; J: TRBJ2-7; D: NA; CDR3: CASSLAPNYEQYF
V: TRBV5-1; J: TRBJ2-2; D: NA; CDR3: CASSLAVLEGSGELFF
V: TRBV7-9; J: TRBJ2-3; D: NA; CDR3: CASSREWTDTQYF
V: TRBV30; J: TRBJ1-6; D: NA; CDR3: CASIRQSSYNSPLHF
V: TRBV14; J: TRBJ2-1; D: TRBD1; CDR3: CASSRTGDSYNEQFF
V: TRBV7-8; J: TRBJ2-7; D: TRBD1; CDR3: CASSLGQGAWEQYF
V: TRBV9; J: TRBJ1-4; D: NA; CDR3: CASSPRQANEKLFF
V: TRBV30; J: TRBJ2-7; D: NA; CDR3: CAWSVRGGSSYEQYF
V: TRBV5-1; J: TRBJ1-4; D: NA; CDR3: CASSLVVPERGKLFF
V: TRBV11-2; J: TRBJ2-7; D: NA; CDR3: CASSLVLGYEQYF
V: TRBV7-2; J: TRBJ1-2; D: TRBD1; CDR3: CASSFPRAGQGAYGYTF
V: TRBV9; J: TRBJ1-4; D: TRBD1; CDR3: CASSVDGQENEKLFF
V: TRBV11-2; J: TRBJ2-5; D: TRBD1; CDR3: CASSRTGESRETQYF
V: TRBV13; J: TRBJ2-2; D: TRBD2; CDR3: CASSTHSGRETGELFF
V: TRBV2; J: TRBJ2-7; D: TRBD1; CDR3: CASSERGTGQYEQYF